What follows are 25 T cell receptor beta chains derived from one specimen sequenced in a study of cytomegalovirus exposure and HLA in healthy donors. In the PCR, 60 Vbeta and 13 Jbeta primers were used. Profiled with immunoSEQ multiplex PCR; TCRdb holds only in-frame clones, not every one. This sample yields some 200,000 clones, of which about 83% are seen a single time; approximately 2.9% belongs to the top ten. Sequencing was performed on PBMCs. These receptors were taken from a female donor in good health and CMV-seronegative.

The rearrangement uses TRBV7-6 and TRBJ2-1; possibly TRBD1 for D (6 bases). CDR3 size: 11 residues. From germline, CDR1 is SGHVS and CDR2 FNYEAQ. Between the trimmed V and J ends, which lost 5 bases and 9 bases, there was a span of 8 bases. The CDR3 loop reads CASSQGSEQFF. As DNA, the CDR3 is TGTGCCAGCAGCCAGGGGAGTGAGCAGTTCTTC. The whole variable domain, remainder taken from reference TRBV7-6 and TRBJ2-1, is GAGVSQSPRYKVTKRGQDVALRCDPISGHVSLYWYRQALGQGPEFLTYFNYEAQQDKSGLPNDRFSAERPEGSISTLTIQRTEQRDSAMYRCASSQGSEQFFGPGTRLTVL.

This clone turned up a few times. J is TRBJ2-7 and V is TRBV4-2; 10 bases align to TRBD1. The CDR3 has 16 amino acids. Trimming removed 0 bases from V and 4 bases from J; junction bases left unmatched: 6. CDR1 is LGHNA, CDR2 YNFKEQ, per germline. CDR3 sequence reads: CASSQDPGQGTYEQYF. The CDR3 region has the DNA TGTGCCAGCAGCCAAGACCCGGGACAGGGGACATACGAGCAGTACTTC.

The genes are TRBV9 and TRBJ1-6; D is uncertain. Trimming cost V 0 bases and J 8 bases, with 6 bases left between them. CDR1 SGDLS and CDR2 YYNGEE come from the germline V gene. CDR3 length equals 13 residues. CDR3 DNA sequence: TGTGCCAGCAGCGTAGTAGTCGATTCACCCCTCCACTTT. It codes for CASSVVVDSPLHF.

The rearrangement uses TRBV7-8 and TRBJ1-4; D uncertain. The CDR3 contains 13 residues. Germline CDR1 and CDR2: SGHVS and FQNEAQ. The V end lost 5 bases, the J end lost 8 bases, and 12 bases lay between the germline ends. The chain's CDR3 is CASSPRRVEKLFF. The CDR3 DNA sequence: TGTGCCAGCAGCCCCCGTCGGGTCGAAAAACTGTTTTTT. The variable domain in full, with the rest retrieved from reference TRBV7-8 and TRBJ1-4, is GAGVSQSPRYKVAKRGQDVALRCDPISGHVSLFWYQQALGQGPEFLTYFQNEAQLDKSGLPSDRFFAERPEGSVSTLKIQRTQQEDSAVYLCASSPRRVEKLFFGSGTQLSVL.

V usage is TRBV5-1 and J usage is TRBJ2-3, with 15 bases that match TRBD2. This CDR3 spans 16 amino acids. The V gene end was trimmed by 3 bases and the J gene end by 3 bases; junction bases not matched to a gene: 2. CDR1 and CDR2 from the germline V gene are SGHRS and YFSETQ. The CDR3 loop reads CASSSGLAGGTDTQYF. CDR3 sequence (DNA): TGCGCCAGCAGCTCGGGACTAGCGGGAGGTACAGATACGCAGTATTTT.

The V and J genes are TRBV5-1 and TRBJ2-1; D is unresolved. Germline values: CDR1 SGHRS, CDR2 YFSETQ. The V gene lost 0 bases and the J gene lost 7 bases, with 8 bases spanning the gap. The CDR3 extends over 13 amino acids. CDR3 nucleotide sequence: TGCGCCAGCAGCTTGGAGCCCCAAAATGAGCAGTTCTTC. Its translation: CASSLEPQNEQFF.

This chain joins TRBV10-3 and TRBJ2-3, with D possibly TRBD2 on 5 matching bases. The V gene's germline CDR1 is ENHRY and CDR2 SYGVKD. V was pared by 2 bases and J by 2 bases, with 14 bases between. The CDR3 covers 16 residues. CDR3 bases: TGTGCCATCAGTGAGAAGGACGGTAGCGCCACAGATACGCAGTATTTT. Its translation: CAISEKDGSATDTQYF.

V and J are TRBV28 and TRBJ2-1; maybe TRBD2 (6 bases). In germline, CDR1 is MDHEN, CDR2 SYDVKM. The germline V and J ends were trimmed by 1 base and 5 bases, with 15 bases remaining between them. CDR3 size: 16 residues. In nucleotides, the CDR3 is TGTGCCAGCAGTTTATTCGGCGGACTAACGGACAATGAGCAGTTCTTC. Its translation: CASSLFGGLTDNEQFF.

A single count supports this clone. V and J are TRBV5-4 and TRBJ2-7; TRBD1 matches 8 bases. The CDR3 runs to 14 residues. Trimming cost V 4 bases and J 3 bases; bases outside gene matches: 6. The V gene's germline CDR1 is SGHNT and CDR2 YYREEE (reference sequence). CDR3 bases: TGTGCCAGCAGCCGACAGGGGTCAAACTACGAGCAGTACTTC. It is translated as CASSRQGSNYEQYF.

J is TRBJ2-7 and V is TRBV9, with 7 bases fitting TRBD2. CDR1 and CDR2 (germline): SGDLS, YYNGEE. V lost 3 bases and J lost 2; bases outside the gene matches: 8. The CDR3 has 15 amino acids. CDR3: CASSEGLKETYEQYF. CDR3 nucleotide sequence: TGTGCCAGCAGCGAGGGACTAAAAGAGACCTACGAGCAGTACTTC.

The rearrangement uses TRBV5-1 and TRBJ1-1; D might be TRBD1 (6 bases). Trimming pared 3 bases from V and 5 bases from J, leaving 17 bases between. In germline, CDR1 is SGHRS, CDR2 YFSETQ. The CDR3 runs to 15 residues. The CDR3 is CASSSQTGVGTEAFF. Written as DNA, the CDR3 is TGCGCCAGCAGCTCCCAGACAGGAGTGGGGACTGAAGCTTTCTTT.

The chain uses TRBV5-4 and TRBJ2-5; D might be TRBD2 (7 bases). Per germline, CDR1 SGHNT and CDR2 YYREEE (reference sequence). The V end was cut by 7 bases, the J end by 4 bases, with 11 bases between. The CDR3 length is 12 residues. This CDR3 reads CASGRGGETQYF. In DNA, the CDR3 is TGTGCCAGCGGTAGGGGGGGAGAGACCCAGTACTTC.

The chain combines TRBV7-2 with TRBJ2-5; possibly TRBD2 for D (6 bases). The closer fit of TRBJ2-7 to the DNA end suggests the J call may be wrong. The CDR3 runs to 15 residues. Looked up from germline, CDR1 is SGHTA and CDR2 is FQGNSA. CDR3 sequence: CASSLGFRLEGEQYF. The DNA of the CDR3 is TGTGCCAGCAGCTTAGGTTTTCGATTGGAGGGCGAGCAGTACTTC.

This clone was found once. The CDR3 nucleotides read TGTGCCACCAGCAGCAAGAAACAGAACACTGAAGCTTTCTTT. Translated, it gives CATSSKKQNTEAFF. The chain uses TRBV15 and TRBJ1-1; unclear D gene. This CDR3 has 14 residues. The germline V and J ends were trimmed by 3 bases and 1 base, with 9 bases remaining between them. In germline, CDR1 is LNHNV, CDR2 YYDKDF (reference sequence).

The chain couples TRBV9 to TRBJ1-2; D is ambiguous. Deletions cut 0 bases from V and 8 bases from J, with 11 bases between. Germline CDR1 is SGDLS and CDR2 is YYNGEE. The CDR3 totals 13 residues. In DNA, the CDR3 is TGTGCCAGCAGCGTAGCTTCCGGGAGAGGCTACACCTTC. This gives the protein CASSVASGRGYTF.

The rearrangement joins TRBV5-5 to TRBJ2-7; D is unresolved. The germline V gene has CDR1 SGHKS and CDR2 YYEKEE (reference sequence). V lost 0 bases and J 0 bases, leaving 4 bases between the germline ends. The CDR3 is 13 amino acids. CDR3 amino acids: CASSLGSSYEQYF. The CDR3 bases are TGTGCCAGCAGCTTGGGGAGCTCCTACGAGCAGTACTTC.

This clone was seen once. This rearrangement joins TRBV19 to TRBJ1-2; maybe TRBD1 (5 bases). Germline CDR1 and CDR2: LNHDA and SQIVND (reference sequence). V shed 5 bases and J shed 8 bases, with 12 bases lying between them. The CDR3 loop spans 12 amino acids. The CDR3 loop is CASSAGLMGYTF. The CDR3, as DNA: TGTGCCAGTAGTGCGGGACTCATGGGCTACACCTTC.

The CDR3 DNA sequence: TGTGCTAGTGGTCCTCACAGGGAACTCACCTTC. Protein product: CASGPHRELTF. V gene TRBV12-5 combines with J gene TRBJ1-2, with a tentative D call TRBD1 (6 bases). The CDR3 totals 11 residues. The V end was cut by 5 bases, the J end by 13 bases, with 14 bases between. Germline CDR1 LGHNT, CDR2 FRNRAP.

This chain connects TRBV28 to TRBJ2-7, with 8 bases aligning to TRBD2. V trimming: 4 bases; J trimming: 10 bases; junction bases outside the gene matches: 9. The CDR3 loop spans 13 amino acids. Germline CDR1 MDHEN, CDR2 SYDVKM. CDR3 loop: CASSSYSSGPQYF. Written as DNA, the CDR3 is TGTGCCAGCAGTTCCTACTCTAGCGGGCCCCAGTACTTC. The full variable domain, its missing parts supplied by reference TRBV28 and TRBJ2-7, is DVKVTQSSRYLVKRTGEKVFLECVQDMDHENMFWYRQDPGLGLRLIYFSYDVKMKEKGDIPEGYSVSREKKERFSLILESASTNQTSMYLCASSSYSSGPQYFGPGTRLTVT.

V is TRBV7-9 and J is TRBJ2-6, with TRBD1 as a possible D gene (5 bases). Trimming left V 0 bases short and J 0 bases short, with 9 bases between. Germline CDR1 reads SEHNR; CDR2 reads FQNEAQ (reference sequence). The CDR3 is 17 residues long. The CDR3 DNA reads as TGTGCCAGCAGCTTAGCCTCAGGGATCTCTGGGGCCAACGTCCTGACTTTC. It yields the protein CASSLASGISGANVLTF.

This rearrangement joins TRBV29-1 to TRBJ2-3; TRBD2 matches 11 bases. Per the germline V gene, CDR1 is SQVTM and CDR2 is ANQGSEA. V lost 1 base and J lost 4; bases outside the gene matches: 4. The CDR3 extends over 15 amino acids. CDR3 in amino acids: CSVEVPSGRSDTQYF. The CDR3 DNA follows: TGCAGCGTTGAAGTACCTAGCGGGAGGTCAGATACGCAGTATTTT.

This rearrangement joins TRBV9 to TRBJ1-1; D is undetermined. The germline V and J ends were trimmed by 4 bases and 2 bases, with 15 bases remaining between them. CDR1 is SGDLS and CDR2 is YYNGEE in the germline V gene. The CDR3 spans 15 residues. Here the CDR3 DNA reads TGTGCCAGCAGCTCCACGGCCGGGAGAAACACTGAAGCTTTCTTT. It specifies CASSSTAGRNTEAFF.

This clone was picked up a small number of times. The chain recombines TRBV11-3 with TRBJ2-3, with D perhaps matching TRBD1 (6 bases). The CDR3 covers 19 residues. V was trimmed by 0 bases and J by 1 base, leaving 20 bases between them. Germline V lookup: CDR1 SGHNT, CDR2 YENEEA. Here the CDR3 DNA reads TGTGCCAGCAGCTTAGATCCGGACAGATGGGTGGCCGGCACAGATACGCAGTATTTT. This codes for CASSLDPDRWVAGTDTQYF.

The chain uses TRBV6-5 and TRBJ1-1; 8 nucleotides align to TRBD1. Looked up from germline, CDR1 is MNHEY and CDR2 is SVGAGI. The CDR3 spans 13 residues. After removal of 2 bases from V and 11 bases from J, the junction contained 7 bases not matched to a gene. In nucleotides, the CDR3 is TGTGCCAGCAGTTACACCGGGACAGGTTCGGCTTTCTTT. Translated: CASSYTGTGSAFF.

This clone was counted a few times. The rearrangement joins TRBV7-2 to TRBJ2-7, with D possibly matching TRBD1 (5 bases). The V and J ends lost 1 base and 9 bases respectively, with 19 bases between them. There are 15 residues in the CDR3. Per germline, CDR1 SGHTA and CDR2 FQGNSA. The CDR3: CASSLGVRQRNGQYF. For the CDR3, the DNA is TGTGCCAGCAGCTTAGGGGTTAGACAGAGAAACGGGCAGTACTTC.